The sequence of this T cell receptor beta chain was determined in a study of response to subunit inactivated influenza vaccine. Turning to this clonotype: Its antigen is not identified.

From germline, CDR1 is DFQATT and CDR2 SNEGSKA (reference sequence). V lost 0 bases and J lost 10; bases outside the gene matches: 9. The length of the CDR3 is 13 residues. Study-level findings and limits: Authors proposed each seasonal influenza vaccination draws in few new T cells.

Each CDR3 protein gets one entry after TCRdb re-called the RT-PCR reads with MiXCR. The table records about 500,000 distinct CDR3 sequences, 10% to 15% of them present only once. The source material was PBMCs from blood, sampled more than 35 days after vaccination. The chain couples TRBV20-1 to TRBJ2-7; 7 bases line up with TRBD1. The origin of this receptor is a middle-aged man who received an inactivated influenza vaccine. CDR3 DNA sequence: TGCAGTGCTAGAGATCGGTGGACAGGCAGTCAGTACTTC. It codes for CSARDRWTGSQYF.